Included here is one T cell receptor (beta chain) sequence, with context. Its specificity is not known. Sequenced by immunoSEQ multiplex PCR; TCRdb stores in-frame clones only, minus some. The sample lists about 380,000 clones, about 96% occurring once. The sample belongs to a study of shared clonotypes between healthy human individuals. Overall study results and limits: Only blood samples were collected, and tissue repertoires likely differ.

The germline CDR1 and CDR2 sequences are KGHSH and LQKENI. Unmatched junction bases numbered 2, after V lost 6 bases and J lost 2 bases. The CDR3 spans 14 residues. The chain employs TRBV18 and TRBJ2-7; 12 nucleotides align to TRBD2. The clonotype comes from a man under 40 in good health. Sequencing input: memory CD8+ T cells sorted from blood. Regarding subset: CD45RO+ cells pooled with CCR7-negative TemRA cells. The CDR3 reads CASSGLAGTYEQYF. Written as DNA, the CDR3 is TGTGCCAGCTCCGGACTAGCGGGGACCTACGAGCAGTACTTC. Full variable domain (rest looked up from reference TRBV18 and TRBJ2-7): NAGVMQNPRHLVRRRGQEARLRCSPMKGHSHVYWYRQLPEEGLKFMVYLQKENIIDESGMPKERFSAEFPKEGPSILRIQQVVRGDSAAYFCASSGLAGTYEQYFGPGTRLTVT.